Below are 9 T cell receptor beta chains sequenced from a single sample in a study of PD-1 blockade in mismatch repair-deficient tumors (dated by TCRdb to the late 2010s). Library prep was done by the immunoSEQ multiplex PCR assay. TCRdb holds this immuneACCESS table with in-frame rearrangements only. Some clones are missing; in checked studies, unresolved V genes explain under half, and the rest has no known cause. The sample table records 130,000 or so clones; about 88% of these occur just once. The leading ten clones occupy about 13% of the sample. The source material was peripheral blood, sampled 44 weeks after starting pembrolizumab. These receptors all come from an adult with mismatch repair-deficient cancer.

The CDR3 spells CASSLVYSNQPQHF. The CDR3 nucleotides read TGTGCCAGCAGCTTAGTTTATAGCAATCAGCCCCAGCATTTT. The V gene is TRBV7-2, the J gene TRBJ1-5, with D hard to call. From germline, CDR1 is SGHTA and CDR2 FQGNSA. This CDR3 has 14 residues. V lost 1 base to trimming and J lost 0 bases, with 4 bases between them. The complete variable domain, with remaining parts taken from reference TRBV7-2 and TRBJ1-5, reads GAGVSQSPSNKVTEKGKDVELRCDPISGHTALYWYRQSLGQGLEFLIYFQGNSAPDKSGLPSDRFSAERTGGSVSTLTIQRTQQEDSAVYLCASSLVYSNQPQHFGDGTRLSIL.

For this clone: At the DNA level, this CDR3 is encoded by other sequences in the same sample as well. J is TRBJ2-7 and V is TRBV27; D unclear. V was shortened by 3 bases and J by 1 base, with 7 bases between the two germline ends. This CDR3 has 13 residues. Germline V gene sequence: CDR1 MNHEY, CDR2 SMNVEV (reference sequence). Here the CDR3 DNA reads TGTGCCAGCAGTTTCCAGTTATCCTACGAGCAGTACTTC. Its protein is CASSFQLSYEQYF.

The V gene is TRBV19, the J gene TRBJ2-2; a weak D match, TRBD1 (5 bases). CDR3 size: 14 residues. V gave up 6 bases and J gave up 0 bases, with 8 bases separating them. Germline CDR1 LNHDA, CDR2 SQIVND (reference sequence). This CDR3 is CASRDNANTGELFF. CDR3 nucleotides: TGTGCCAGTAGGGACAATGCGAACACCGGGGAGCTGTTTTTT.

The chain combines TRBV4-3 with TRBJ2-1, with a weak D call TRBD1 (5 bases). Trimming removed 0 bases from V and 7 bases from J, with 13 bases in between. Germline V CDR1 and CDR2: LGHNA, YSLEER. The CDR3 sequence is 15 residues long. The CDR3 reads CASSQESARVNEQFF. CDR3 DNA sequence: TGCGCCAGCAGCCAAGAATCGGCCAGGGTAAATGAGCAGTTCTTC.

The chain joins TRBV7-2 to TRBJ2-1; D is unresolved. V lost 3 bases and J lost 5, with 11 bases in between. Germline V gene lookup returns CDR1 SGHTA and CDR2 FQGNSA. The CDR3 has 14 residues. The CDR3 DNA reads TGTGCCAGCAGCTTCAACTCCTATGACAATGAGCAGTTCTTC. Residues: CASSFNSYDNEQFF.

V is TRBV5-1 and J is TRBJ1-1, with D hard to call. The CDR3 consists of 16 residues. Trimming left V 0 bases short and J 3 bases short, with 15 bases between. Germline loops: CDR1 SGHRS, CDR2 YFSETQ. The CDR3 coding sequence is TGCGCCAGCAGCTTGGATATCCTGTCGAGGGACACTGAAGCTTTCTTT. Protein sequence: CASSLDILSRDTEAFF.

The chain joins TRBV11-3 to TRBJ2-1, with D perhaps matching TRBD1 (6 bases). Germline CDR1 is SGHNT and CDR2 is YENEEA. V was trimmed by 3 bases and J by 0 bases, leaving 18 bases between them. The CDR3 has 18 residues. CDR3 DNA sequence: TGTGCCAGCAGCTTCCCTGACCCCCAGGGGAACTCCTACAATGAGCAGTTCTTC. Amino acid sequence: CASSFPDPQGNSYNEQFF.

The chain couples TRBV28 to TRBJ2-2; D is possibly TRBD1 (5 bases). The CDR3 loop spans 14 amino acids. Germline CDR1 MDHEN, CDR2 SYDVKM. V was cut by 2 bases and J by 5 bases, with 9 bases left in between. DNA for the CDR3: TGTGCCAGCAGTTTAATCAGGGCAACCGGGGAGCTGTTTTTT. It is translated as CASSLIRATGELFF.

The chain has TRBV7-9 and TRBJ2-6, with no clear D. The germline V and J ends were trimmed by 5 bases and 0 bases, with 17 bases remaining between them. The CDR3 extends over 18 amino acids. Germline CDR1 SEHNR, CDR2 FQNEAQ (reference sequence). CDR3 sequence reads: CASSQPGSLDSGANVLTF. CDR3 nucleotide sequence: TGTGCCAGCAGCCAACCCGGGTCTCTGGACTCTGGGGCCAACGTCCTGACTTTC.